Below are 15 T cell receptor beta chains sequenced from a single sample in a study of CD4 T cells in relation to SARS-CoV-2 and coronaviruses. Their antigens remain unidentified. The table came from immunoSEQ multiplex PCR; TCRdb's copy has only in-frame clones and leaves some out. The sample lists around 20,000 clones; under 70% were seen once. Before the COVID-19 pandemic, during about 2011-2019, CD4+ T cells were taken from unexposed donors. The cells were cultured for about ten days before CD4+ T cells were isolated. The sample comprised CD4+ T cells from PBMCs, cultured in vitro. Receptors were obtained from a human donor in good health.

V gene TRBV25-1 combines with J gene TRBJ1-1; weak D call: TRBD1 (5 bases). With 4 bases removed from V and 5 bases from J, the gap between germline ends came to 14 bases. The germline V gene encodes CDR1 MGHDK and CDR2 SYGVNS. The CDR3 covers 14 residues. CDR3 DNA sequence: TGTGCCAGCAGTGCTATATCGGGACGAACTGAAGCTTTCTTT. Its protein is CASSAISGRTEAFF.

The chain links TRBV2 to TRBJ2-1, with a tentative D call TRBD2 (6 bases). Germline values: CDR1 SNHLY, CDR2 FYNNEI. The CDR3 sequence is 12 residues long. Trimming took off 6 bases at V and 6 bases at J, with 9 bases between the two ends. The CDR3 loop is CASRVAVNEQFF. The CDR3, as DNA: TGTGCCAGCAGGGTAGCGGTCAATGAGCAGTTCTTC.

The chain joins TRBV6-5 to TRBJ2-3, with D unclear. V was clipped by 5 bases and J by 2 bases, with 2 bases between them. Germline CDR1 is MNHEY and CDR2 is SVGAGI. The CDR3 sequence is 11 residues long. CDR3 in amino acids: CASSITDTQYF. In DNA, the CDR3 is TGTGCCAGCAGTATCACAGATACGCAGTATTTT.

The genes are TRBV5-8 and TRBJ2-5, with 15 bases lining up with TRBD2. Germline V gives CDR1 SGHTS, CDR2 YDEGEE. This CDR3 has 17 residues. J lost 5 bases, V lost 4 bases, and 9 bases had no gene match. DNA for the CDR3: TGTGCCAGCAGCCCTGGACTAGCGGGAGGGTCCCGGGAGACCCAGTACTTC. Residues: CASSPGLAGGSRETQYF.

This chain connects TRBV5-6 to TRBJ1-1; D is ambiguous. Germline V gene sequence: CDR1 SGHDT, CDR2 YYEEEE. The CDR3 consists of 14 residues. The V and J ends lost 0 bases and 0 bases respectively, with 6 bases between them. CDR3 region: CASSLEQLNTEAFF. The CDR3 DNA is TGTGCCAGCAGCTTGGAGCAGCTGAACACTGAAGCTTTCTTT.

This chain joins TRBV5-1 and TRBJ2-7; 9 bases map to TRBD1. The CDR3 contains 16 residues. The V segment lost 4 bases and the J segment 0 bases; nucleotides outside the gene matches: 8. Per the germline V gene, CDR1 is SGHRS and CDR2 is YFSETQ. The CDR3 here is CASSGLGQGGSYEQYF. The CDR3 DNA reads TGCGCCAGCAGCGGACTGGGACAGGGTGGCTCCTACGAGCAGTACTTC.

This chain connects TRBV6-4 to TRBJ2-1; 8 nucleotides line up with TRBD2. V lost 5 bases and J lost 3; bases outside the gene matches: 6. CDR3 size: 15 residues. CDR1 MRHNA and CDR2 SNTAGT come from the germline V gene. The CDR3 nucleotides read TGTGCCAGCAGTTCTGGAGCGGGAGACTACAATGAGCAGTTCTTC. Encoded protein: CASSSGAGDYNEQFF.

This clone was found a few times. The chain employs TRBV29-1 and TRBJ2-1, with D perhaps TRBD1 (6 bases). This CDR3 region has 16 residues. Germline CDR1 is SQVTM and CDR2 is ANQGSEA. V was shortened by 6 bases and J by 5 bases, with 23 bases between the two germline ends. Written as DNA, the CDR3 is TGCAGCGTCCTAACCCTCACAGGGTGGCTAGACAATGAGCAGTTCTTC. This translates into CSVLTLTGWLDNEQFF.

A few counts support this clone. The chain couples TRBV7-9 to TRBJ1-5; no firm D call. Looked up from germline, CDR1 is SEHNR and CDR2 is FQNEAQ (reference sequence). This CDR3 is 14 amino acids long. V was shortened by 6 bases and J by 4 bases, with 13 bases between the two germline ends. DNA of the CDR3: TGTGCCAGCAGTGAAAATGGGGTAAATCAGCCCCAGCATTTT. It is translated as CASSENGVNQPQHF.

The V gene is TRBV7-2, the J gene TRBJ2-3, with D possibly TRBD2 on 6 matching bases. The CDR3 runs 15 residues. The V gene's germline CDR1 is SGHTA and CDR2 FQGNSA. V dropped 1 base and J dropped 0 bases, with 8 bases sitting between them. In DNA, the CDR3 is TGTGCCAGCAGCTTAGAGGGACTCAGCACAGATACGCAGTATTTT. It encodes CASSLEGLSTDTQYF.

The V and J genes are TRBV19 and TRBJ1-5; D not certain. The CDR3 consists of 15 residues. V gave up 3 bases and J gave up 0 bases, with 9 bases separating them. Germline CDR1 reads LNHDA; CDR2 reads SQIVND (reference sequence). CDR3 in amino acids: CASSMVRNSNQPQHF. The CDR3 DNA is TGTGCCAGTAGTATGGTCCGTAATAGCAATCAGCCCCAGCATTTT.

This clone occurred a few times. The CDR3 region is CASSVTGLSNQPQHF. CDR3 DNA: TGTGCCAGCAGTGTAACAGGACTTAGCAATCAGCCCCAGCATTTT. The chain is built from TRBV2 and TRBJ1-5, with D perhaps TRBD1 (5 bases). This CDR3 spans 15 amino acids. With 4 bases removed from V and 0 bases from J, the gap between germline ends came to 10 bases. Germline assignment: CDR1 SNHLY and CDR2 FYNNEI.

The chain employs TRBV12-5 and TRBJ2-7, with TRBD1 matching 8 bases. The germline gives CDR1 LGHNT, CDR2 FRNRAP. The J segment lost 0 bases and the V segment lost 6 bases, leaving 7 bases of the junction unmatched. The CDR3 has 15 residues. CDR3 DNA: TGTGCTAGTGGCTCTGGGACAGGAGACTCCTACGAGCAGTACTTC. It translates to CASGSGTGDSYEQYF. The variable domain in full, with the rest retrieved from reference TRBV12-5 and TRBJ2-7, is DARVTQTPRHKVTEMGQEVTMRCQPILGHNTVFWYRQTMMQGLELLAYFRNRAPLDDSGMPKDRFSAEMPDATLATLKIQPSEPRDSAVYFCASGSGTGDSYEQYFGPGTRLTVT.

The J gene is TRBJ1-2, the V gene TRBV19, with 8 bases that match TRBD1. This CDR3 region has 14 residues. Trimming took 8 bases from V and 6 from J; bases not matched to a gene: 11. The germline CDR1 and CDR2 sequences are LNHDA and SQIVND (reference sequence). The CDR3 DNA reads as TGTGCCAGTTCCTTCAGGGGGCCGGGAGATGGCTACACCTTC. Translating gives CASSFRGPGDGYTF.

This sequence joins TRBV7-2 and TRBJ2-1; the D is unclear. The CDR3 is 12 residues long. CDR1 and CDR2 from the germline V gene are SGHTA and FQGNSA. V was cut by 6 bases and J by 6 bases, with 9 bases left in between. As DNA, the CDR3 is TGTGCCAGCAGGCCCGGGTTCAATGAGCAGTTCTTC. Translated: CASRPGFNEQFF.